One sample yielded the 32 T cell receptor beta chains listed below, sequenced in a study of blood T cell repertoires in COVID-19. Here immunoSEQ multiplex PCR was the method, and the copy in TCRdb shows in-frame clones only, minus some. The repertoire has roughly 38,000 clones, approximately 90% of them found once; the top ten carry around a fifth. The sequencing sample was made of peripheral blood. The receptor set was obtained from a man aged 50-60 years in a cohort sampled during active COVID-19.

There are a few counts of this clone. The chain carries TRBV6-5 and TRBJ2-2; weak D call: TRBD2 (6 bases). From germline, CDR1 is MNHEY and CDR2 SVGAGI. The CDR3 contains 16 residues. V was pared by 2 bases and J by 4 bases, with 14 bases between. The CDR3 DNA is TGTGCCAGCAGTTACAGCTACTTCGGGGGCACCGGGGAGCTGTTTTTT. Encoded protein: CASSYSYFGGTGELFF.

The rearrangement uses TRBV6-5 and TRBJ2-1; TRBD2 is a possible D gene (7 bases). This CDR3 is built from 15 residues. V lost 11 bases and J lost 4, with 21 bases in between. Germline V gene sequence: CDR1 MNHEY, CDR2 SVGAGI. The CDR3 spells CASQEGGRRYNEQFF. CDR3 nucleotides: TGTGCCTCCCAGGAGGGGGGGCGACGATACAATGAGCAGTTCTTC.

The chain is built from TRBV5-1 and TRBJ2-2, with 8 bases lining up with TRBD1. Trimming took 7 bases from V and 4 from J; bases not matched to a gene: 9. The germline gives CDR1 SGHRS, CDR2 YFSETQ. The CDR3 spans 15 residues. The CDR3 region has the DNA TGCGCCAGCGCATTCCGACAGGGGACCACCGGGGAGCTGTTTTTT. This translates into CASAFRQGTTGELFF.

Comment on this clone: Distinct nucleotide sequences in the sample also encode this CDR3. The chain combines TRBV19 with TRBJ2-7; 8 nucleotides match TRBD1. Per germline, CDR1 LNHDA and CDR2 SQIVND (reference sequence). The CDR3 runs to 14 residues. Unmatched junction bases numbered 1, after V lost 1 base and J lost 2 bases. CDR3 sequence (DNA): TGTGCCAGTAGTATAGGGACAGGGCCCTACGAGCAGTACTTC. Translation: CASSIGTGPYEQYF.

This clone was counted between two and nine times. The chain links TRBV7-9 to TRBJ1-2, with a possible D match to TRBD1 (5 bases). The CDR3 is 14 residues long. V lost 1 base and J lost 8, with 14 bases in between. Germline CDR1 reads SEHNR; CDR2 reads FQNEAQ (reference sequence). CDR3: CASSLEGAGVGYTF. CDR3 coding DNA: TGTGCCAGCAGCTTAGAAGGGGCGGGAGTGGGCTACACCTTC. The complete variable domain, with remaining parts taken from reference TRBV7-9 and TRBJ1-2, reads DTGVSQNPRHKITKRGQNVTFRCDPISEHNRLYWYRQTLGQGPEFLTYFQNEAQLEKSRLLSDRFSAERPKGSFSTLEIQRTEQGDSAMYLCASSLEGAGVGYTFGSGTRLTVV.

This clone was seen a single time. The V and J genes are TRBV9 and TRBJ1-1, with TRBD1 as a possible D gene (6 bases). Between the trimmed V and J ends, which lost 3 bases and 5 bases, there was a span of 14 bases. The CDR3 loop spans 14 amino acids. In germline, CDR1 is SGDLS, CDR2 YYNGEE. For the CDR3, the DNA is TGTGCCAGCAGCGCCTTGGAGGGGGGGACTGAAGCTTTCTTT. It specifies CASSALEGGTEAFF.

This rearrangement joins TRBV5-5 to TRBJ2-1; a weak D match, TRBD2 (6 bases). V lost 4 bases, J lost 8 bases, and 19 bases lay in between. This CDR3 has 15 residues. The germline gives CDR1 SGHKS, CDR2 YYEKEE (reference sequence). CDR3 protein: CASSAAGTRVDEQFF. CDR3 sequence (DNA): TGTGCCAGCAGCGCGGCCGGGACTCGCGTCGATGAGCAGTTCTTC.

CDR3 loop: CASSLVGGGRGQETQYF. The CDR3 DNA follows: TGTGCCAGCAGCTTAGTCGGTGGGGGGAGGGGCCAAGAGACCCAGTACTTC. This chain connects TRBV7-9 to TRBJ2-5, with 7 bases lining up with TRBD2. From germline, CDR1 is SEHNR and CDR2 FQNEAQ (reference sequence). The CDR3 extends over 17 amino acids. The V and J ends lost 1 base and 1 base, in that order; junction bases with no gene match: 9.

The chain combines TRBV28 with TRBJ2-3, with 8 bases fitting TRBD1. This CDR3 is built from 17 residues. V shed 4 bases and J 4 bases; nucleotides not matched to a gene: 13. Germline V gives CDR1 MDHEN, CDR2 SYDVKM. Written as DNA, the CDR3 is TGTGCCAGCAGTTCGCCGGCAGGGGGCGATGCGGCAGATACGCAGTATTTT. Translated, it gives CASSSPAGGDAADTQYF.

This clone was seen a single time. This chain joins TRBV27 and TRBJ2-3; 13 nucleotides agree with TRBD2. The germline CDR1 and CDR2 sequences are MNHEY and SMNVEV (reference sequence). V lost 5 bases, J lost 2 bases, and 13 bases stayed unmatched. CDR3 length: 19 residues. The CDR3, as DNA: TGTGCCAGCAGTCCCTCAGGACTAGCGGGAGTGTTTATCACAGATACGCAGTATTTT. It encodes CASSPSGLAGVFITDTQYF.

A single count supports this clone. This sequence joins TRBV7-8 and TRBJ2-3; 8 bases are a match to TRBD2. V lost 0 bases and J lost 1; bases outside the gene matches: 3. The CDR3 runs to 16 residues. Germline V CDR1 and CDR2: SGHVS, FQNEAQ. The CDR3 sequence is CASSLAIGGGTDTQYF. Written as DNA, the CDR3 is TGTGCCAGCAGCTTAGCAATCGGGGGGGGCACAGATACGCAGTATTTT.

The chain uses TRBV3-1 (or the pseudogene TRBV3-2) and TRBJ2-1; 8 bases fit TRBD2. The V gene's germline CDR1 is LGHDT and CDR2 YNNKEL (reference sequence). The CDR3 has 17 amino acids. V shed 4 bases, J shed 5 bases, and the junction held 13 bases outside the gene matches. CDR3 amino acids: CASSRPRGTGGHNEQFF. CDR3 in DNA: TGTGCCAGCAGCCGACCCCGGGGAACGGGAGGGCACAATGAGCAGTTCTTC.

CDR3 sequence: CASSELAISTQYF. In DNA, the CDR3 is TGTGCCAGTAGTGAACTAGCGATCTCGACCCAGTACTTC. V is TRBV19 and J is TRBJ2-5; 7 positions match TRBD2. Germline V gene data show CDR1 as LNHDA and CDR2 as SQIVND (reference sequence). The CDR3 extends over 13 amino acids. Trimming took 5 bases from V and 7 from J; bases not matched to a gene: 7.

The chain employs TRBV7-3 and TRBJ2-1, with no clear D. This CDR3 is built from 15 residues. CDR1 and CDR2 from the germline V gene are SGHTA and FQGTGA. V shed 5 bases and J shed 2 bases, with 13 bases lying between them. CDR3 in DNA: TGTGCCAGCAGCCCCAGCGCTCGTCCCTACAATGAGCAGTTCTTC. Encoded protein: CASSPSARPYNEQFF.

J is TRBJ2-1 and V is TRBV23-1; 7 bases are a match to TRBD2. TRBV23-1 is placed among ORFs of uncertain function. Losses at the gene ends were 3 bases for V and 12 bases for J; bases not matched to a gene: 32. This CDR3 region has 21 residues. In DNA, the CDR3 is TGCGCCAGCAGTCATCAACTAGTTAGCGGGTCTTACGGTTGGTGGTTGCGATTGCAGTTCTTC. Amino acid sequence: CASSHQLVSGSYGWWLRLQFF.

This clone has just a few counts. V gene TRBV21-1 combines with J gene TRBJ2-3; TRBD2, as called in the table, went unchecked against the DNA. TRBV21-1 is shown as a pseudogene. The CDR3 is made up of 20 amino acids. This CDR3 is CASSKGVPLWGGIGKDTQYF. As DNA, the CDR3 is TGTGCCAGCAGCAAAGGGGTCCCCCTTTGGGGCGGGATAGGAAAAGATACGCAGTATTTT.

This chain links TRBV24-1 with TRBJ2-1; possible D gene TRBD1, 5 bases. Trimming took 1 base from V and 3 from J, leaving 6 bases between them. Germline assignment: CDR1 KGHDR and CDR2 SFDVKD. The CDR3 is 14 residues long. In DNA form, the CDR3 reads TGTGCCACCAGTGATTTCACAGGCTACAATGAGCAGTTCTTC. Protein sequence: CATSDFTGYNEQFF.

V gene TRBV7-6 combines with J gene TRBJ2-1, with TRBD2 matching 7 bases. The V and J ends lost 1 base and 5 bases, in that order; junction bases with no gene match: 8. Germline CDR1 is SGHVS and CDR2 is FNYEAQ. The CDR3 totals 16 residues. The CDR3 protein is CASSLGGREGHNEQFF. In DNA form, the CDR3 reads TGTGCCAGCAGCTTAGGGGGAAGGGAGGGCCACAATGAGCAGTTCTTC.

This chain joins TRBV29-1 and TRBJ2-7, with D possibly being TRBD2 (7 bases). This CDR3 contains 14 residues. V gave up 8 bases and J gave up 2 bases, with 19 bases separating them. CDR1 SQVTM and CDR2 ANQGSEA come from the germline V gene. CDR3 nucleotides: TGCAGCTTCGCCTCGGGGGGCCCCGCCTACGAGCAGTACTTC. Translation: CSFASGGPAYEQYF.

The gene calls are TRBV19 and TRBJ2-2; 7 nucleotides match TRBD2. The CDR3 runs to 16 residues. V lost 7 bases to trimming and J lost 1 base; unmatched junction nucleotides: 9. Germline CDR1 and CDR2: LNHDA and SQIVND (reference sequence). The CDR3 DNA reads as TGTGCCAGTACCTATGGGGGGGTCTTGAACACCGGGGAGCTGTTTTTT. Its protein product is CASTYGGVLNTGELFF.

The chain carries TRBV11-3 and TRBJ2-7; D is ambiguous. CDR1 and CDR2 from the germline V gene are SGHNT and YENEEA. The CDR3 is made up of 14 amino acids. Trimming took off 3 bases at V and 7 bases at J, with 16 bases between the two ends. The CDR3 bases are TGTGCCAGCAGCTTTGGCTCGTCGTTCCAGGAGCAGTACTTC. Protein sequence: CASSFGSSFQEQYF.

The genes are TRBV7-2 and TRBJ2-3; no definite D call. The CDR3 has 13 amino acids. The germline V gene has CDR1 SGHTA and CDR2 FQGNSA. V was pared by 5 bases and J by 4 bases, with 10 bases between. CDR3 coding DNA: TGTGCCAGCAGCGCAGGTAATCCAGATACGCAGTATTTT. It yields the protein CASSAGNPDTQYF.

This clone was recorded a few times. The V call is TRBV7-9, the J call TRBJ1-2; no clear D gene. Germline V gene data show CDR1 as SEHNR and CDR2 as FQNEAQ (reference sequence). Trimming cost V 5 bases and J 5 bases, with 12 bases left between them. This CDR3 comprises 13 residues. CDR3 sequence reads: CASSPLSGYGYTF. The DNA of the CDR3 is TGTGCCAGCAGCCCCCTTTCGGGGTATGGCTACACCTTC.

The CDR3 DNA reads TGCGCCAGCAGCCCACCTAACGACGAGCAGTACTTC. Its protein is CASSPPNDEQYF. V usage is TRBV4-1 and J usage is TRBJ2-7; no reliable D call. Trimming shortened V by 4 bases and J by 5 bases, and 9 bases separated the two germline ends. The CDR3 spans 12 residues. Germline V gene lookup returns CDR1 MGHRA and CDR2 YSYEKL.

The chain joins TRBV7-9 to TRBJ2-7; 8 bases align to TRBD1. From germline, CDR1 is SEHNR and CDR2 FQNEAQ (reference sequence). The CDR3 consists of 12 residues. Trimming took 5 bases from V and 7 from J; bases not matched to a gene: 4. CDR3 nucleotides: TGTGCCAGCAGCCCAGGGGGCTGGGAGCAGTACGTC. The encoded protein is CASSPGGWEQYV.

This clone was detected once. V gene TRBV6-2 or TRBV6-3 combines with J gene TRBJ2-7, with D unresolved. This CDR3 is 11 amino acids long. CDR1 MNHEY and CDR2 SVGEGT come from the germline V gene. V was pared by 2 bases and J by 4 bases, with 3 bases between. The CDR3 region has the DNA TGTGCCAGCAGTTACGCGTACGAGCAGTACTTC. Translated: CASSYAYEQYF.

The DNA for the CDR3 is TGTGCCAGCGTGGGGGGGTACCAGGGGCGCTACGAGCAGTACTTC. Translated, it gives CASVGGYQGRYEQYF. The V and J genes are TRBV6-5 and TRBJ2-7; D may be TRBD2 (7 bases). Trimming pared 8 bases from V and 3 bases from J, leaving 20 bases between. There are 15 residues in the CDR3. From germline, CDR1 is MNHEY and CDR2 SVGAGI.

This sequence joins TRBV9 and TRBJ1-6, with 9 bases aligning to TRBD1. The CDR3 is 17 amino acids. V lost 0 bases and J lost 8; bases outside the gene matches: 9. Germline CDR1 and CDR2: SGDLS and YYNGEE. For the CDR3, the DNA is TGTGCCAGCAGCGTAGCCGGACAGGGGTATGCTCATTCACCCCTCCACTTT. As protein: CASSVAGQGYAHSPLHF.

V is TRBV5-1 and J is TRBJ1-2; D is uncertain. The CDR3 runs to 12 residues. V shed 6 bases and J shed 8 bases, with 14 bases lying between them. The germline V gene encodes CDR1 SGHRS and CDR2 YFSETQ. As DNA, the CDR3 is TGCGCCAGCACCCAATCGGGGTACGGCTACACCTTC. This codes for CASTQSGYGYTF.

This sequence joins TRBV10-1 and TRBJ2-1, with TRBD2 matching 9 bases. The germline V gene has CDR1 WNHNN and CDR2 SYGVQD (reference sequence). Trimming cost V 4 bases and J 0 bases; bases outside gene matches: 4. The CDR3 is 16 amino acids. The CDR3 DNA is TGCGCCAGCAGTGCACTAGCGGGCAGCTCCTACAATGAGCAGTTCTTC. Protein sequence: CASSALAGSSYNEQFF.

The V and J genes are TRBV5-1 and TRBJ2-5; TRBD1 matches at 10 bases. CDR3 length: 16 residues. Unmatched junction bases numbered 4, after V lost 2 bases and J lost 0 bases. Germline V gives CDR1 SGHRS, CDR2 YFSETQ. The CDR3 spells CASSFRQGADQETQYF. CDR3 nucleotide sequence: TGCGCCAGCAGCTTCAGACAGGGGGCGGACCAAGAGACCCAGTACTTC.

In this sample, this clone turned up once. The CDR3 nucleotides read TGTGCCAGCAGCTGGGGGGAGGGCGACACAGATACGCAGTATTTT. This codes for CASSWGEGDTDTQYF. The J gene is TRBJ2-3, the V gene TRBV5-4, with 7 bases matching TRBD2. Germline assignment: CDR1 SGHNT and CDR2 YYREEE (reference sequence). The CDR3 has 15 residues. V lost 3 bases and J lost 2; bases outside the gene matches: 6.